This note documents a single TCR beta chain sequence. Its specific antigen is unknown. Within one base of it there is no much larger clone, and no base qualities were kept. The CDR3 regions of human TCRbeta chains were analyzed by immunosequencing. The paper's processing steps were these. Repertoire TCRs were matched against a reference library of SARS-CoV-2-specific TCRs generated with the MIRA antigen-specificity platform. Breadth was defined as the fraction of unique TCRs that were SARS-CoV-2-associated. Depth was defined as the fraction of total T cells that were SARS-CoV-2-associated. Using the MIRA data, every spike-specific TCR was mapped to the spike region that the TCR reacted to and assigned to either a CD4 or a CD8 class. Log10-transformed breadth and depth values were compared by one-way ANOVA with Sidak's multiple comparisons tests. The source is immuneACCESS, and TCRdb retained only in-frame sequences with V and J called. Part of the clones is not carried over; for the studies checked, unresolved V genes explain less than half of this, and the remainder is unexplained. The DNA gave D and trimming, while V, J and clone size come from that table. Recorded for this sample are 90,000 to 150,000 clones; around nine tenths of them occurred a single time. The ten biggest clones cover 3.5% to 4.5% of the sample.

This specimen comes from a study of T cell responses to AZD1222 COVID-19 vaccine (dated by TCRdb to the early 2020s). At the level of the whole study: AZD1222 recipients given second doses at about 4 weeks or at about 12 weeks were pooled, since spike-specific TCR depth and breadth were not found to differ between the two schedules. TCR sequencing was performed for about 240 trial participants, of whom 200 to 210 were given two doses of AZD1222 and around 25 were given two doses of MenACWY control vaccine. Trial participants were enrolled by age into subgroups of 18-55, 56-69 and 70-plus years, and around 150, 28 and 57 TCR-sequenced participants, respectively, were included in these subgroups. Study-level results and caveats: Participants were mostly white British, with more females than males. The authors suggested clonal diversity may have been underestimated. After two AZD1222 doses, both the breadth and the depth of spike-specific TCRs were significantly higher than at day 0 and than in MenACWY recipients. In the small 56-69-year group, the increase in depth fell short of significance, most likely because of low power. Nearly half of unique spike-specific TCRs reportedly recognized epitopes outside regions mutated in the B.1.351 and B.1.1.7 variants. The whole spike protein was spanned by vaccine-associated CD4 TCRs, and dominant responses were seen in regions 160-218 and 743-854. Conclusions about previously exposed vaccinees were limited because only six AZD1222 recipients were SARS-CoV-2 seropositive at baseline. Because no day 14 peak-response samples were available, the repertoires could be characterized only after the peak T cell response.

What this sample's time point label stands for: baseline before first vaccination. Vaccinee samples were obtained from the UK trials COV001 and COV002, which included a single-blind randomized controlled phase 2/3 trial of AZD1222 (ChAdOx1 nCoV-19) in healthy adults. Trial participant PBMC samples were collected at day 0 and day 28 after the second dose for TCRbeta chain sequencing. From its cysteine to its phenylalanine, the CDR3 spans 13 amino acids. CDR3 DNA only is kept here, 39 bases in frame from base 1. As encoded in the germline V gene (reference sequence), CDR1 is PRHDT while CDR2 is FYEKMQ. V is cut by 2 bases and J by 2 bases, and the space between the germline ends is 6 bases.

This sequence originates from an adult in good health. This sequence uses TRBV13 and TRBJ1-2; the D gene is unclear. The starting material was peripheral blood, obtained on day 0 of AZD1222 vaccination. For the CDR3, the sequence is CASSLKGNYGYTF. DNA sequence: TGTGCCAGCAGCTTAAAGGGAAACTATGGCTACACCTTC.